The table lists the clone carrying this T cell receptor beta chain with a count of one. As yet, its antigen is unknown. The sample belongs to a study of T cells in Graves' hyperthyroidism and ophthalmopathy. Overall study context: Peripheral blood draws took place at initial diagnosis, ahead of any treatment.

With 6 bases clipped from V and 4 bases from J, the junction kept 7 bases outside the gene matches. Germline V gene lookup returns CDR1 SQVTM and CDR2 ANQGSEA. CDR3 length equals 14 residues. TCR beta CDR3 regions were amplified from RNA. First-round RT-PCR of the TCR CDR3 relied on the HTBI primer set. TCRdb reprocessed the multiplex PCR reads with MiXCR, giving one entry per CDR3 protein. The sample holds approximately 360,000 distinct CDR3 sequences, roughly 25% seen once. Exclusions: uncontrolled infection, other autoimmune disease, pregnancy, lactation. Overall study results and limits: Researchers report that a 13 V-J model separated ophthalmopathy from stable hyperthyroidism. Model predictions of ophthalmopathy came a median approximately seven months before onset.

The specimen was blood. This receptor was taken from a man between 45 and 60 years old with Graves' hyperthyroidism. The V and J genes are TRBV29-1 and TRBJ2-1; TRBD1 agrees at 9 bases. CDR3 loop: CSVTGTGPYNEQFF. Written as DNA, the CDR3 is TGCAGCGTGACCGGGACAGGGCCTTACAATGAGCAGTTCTTC.